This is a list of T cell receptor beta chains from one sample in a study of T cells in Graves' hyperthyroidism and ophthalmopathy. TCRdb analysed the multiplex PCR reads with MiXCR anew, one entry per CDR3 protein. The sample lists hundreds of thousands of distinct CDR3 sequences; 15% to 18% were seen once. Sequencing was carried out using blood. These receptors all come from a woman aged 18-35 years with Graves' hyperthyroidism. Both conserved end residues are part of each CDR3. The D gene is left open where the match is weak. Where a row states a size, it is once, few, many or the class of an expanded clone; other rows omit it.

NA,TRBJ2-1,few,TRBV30,TGTGCCTGGAGTGGAAATGGCGGAGGGAATGAGCAGTTCTTC,CAWSGNGGGNEQFF
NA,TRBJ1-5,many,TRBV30,TGTGCCTGGAGTGTTGGGGGACGGTATCGGCAGCCCCAGCATTTT,CAWSVGGRYRQPQHF
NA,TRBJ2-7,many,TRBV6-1,TGTGCCAGCAGCCCAGGACCCACTGGGTACGAGCAGTACTTC,CASSPGPTGYEQYF
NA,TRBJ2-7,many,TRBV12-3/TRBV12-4,TGTGCCAGCAGTTTAGGTCTCGGGGCGCCTTACGAGCAGTACTTC,CASSLGLGAPYEQYF
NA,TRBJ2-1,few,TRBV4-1,TGCGCCAGCAGCCAACTAGCGCGGACGTTCTTC,CASSQLARTFF
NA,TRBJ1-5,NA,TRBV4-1,TGCGCCAGCAGCCAAGACTGGGACTTGCCCCAGCATTTT,CASSQDWDLPQHF
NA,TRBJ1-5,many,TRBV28,TGTGCCAGCAGTTCATCAACCAATCAGCCCCAGCATTTT,CASSSSTNQPQHF
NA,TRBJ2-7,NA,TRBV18,TGTGCCAGCTCACCCCCGACCGGCGGGGCTTCCTACGAGCAGTACTTC,CASSPPTGGASYEQYF
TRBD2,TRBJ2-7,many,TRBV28,TGTGCCAGCAGTTCGGCTAGCGGGAACATCTACGAGCAGTACTTC,CASSSASGNIYEQYF
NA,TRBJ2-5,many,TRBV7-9,TGTGCCAGCAGCCGCCCAGAGGGCGGGGAGACCCAGTACTTC,CASSRPEGGETQYF
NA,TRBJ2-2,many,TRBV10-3,TGTGCCATCAGTTTCGAGGGGGACACCGGGGAGCTGTTTTTT,CAISFEGDTGELFF
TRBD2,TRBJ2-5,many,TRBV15,TGTGCCACCAGCTTAGGACTAGCGGGGTTCCAAGAGACCCAGTACTTC,CATSLGLAGFQETQYF
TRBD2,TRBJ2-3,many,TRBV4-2,TGTGCCAGCAGCCGGTTAGCGGGGGGGGATACGCAGTATTTT,CASSRLAGGDTQYF
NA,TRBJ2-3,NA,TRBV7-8,TGTGCCAGCAGCTTAGGTTTCATACGGGGGTCTAGCACAGATACGCAGTATTTT,CASSLGFIRGSSTDTQYF
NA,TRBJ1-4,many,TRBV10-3,TGTGCCGACCATAGGGCAACTAATGAAAAACTGTTTTTT,CADHRATNEKLFF
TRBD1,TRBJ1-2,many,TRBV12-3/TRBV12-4,TGTGCCAGCAGCACCCCGCCTCGACAGGGGCACGATGGCTACACCTTC,CASSTPPRQGHDGYTF
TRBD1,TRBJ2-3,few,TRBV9,TGTGCCAGCAGCGCACAAAAGGGGGCTAGCACAGATACGCAGTATTTT,CASSAQKGASTDTQYF
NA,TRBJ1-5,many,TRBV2,TGTGCCAGCAGTAAAGGGAGGGATCAGCCCCAGCATTTT,CASSKGRDQPQHF